Below, one TCR beta chain is given with its context. V was cut by 0 bases and J by 5 bases, with 9 bases left in between. CDR3 length: 14 amino acids. In germline, CDR1 is SGHDT, CDR2 YYEEEE. The data derive from a study of control samples from healthy donors and cancer patients. Generated by immunoSEQ multiplex PCR, the TCRdb table keeps only in-frame clones and is missing some. This table holds approximately 140,000 clones, around nine tenths found once. This chain links TRBV5-6 with TRBJ2-1; TRBD1 is a possible D gene (6 bases). The sequencing input was blood. The clonotype originates from a young woman in good health. Here the CDR3 DNA reads TGTGCCAGCAGCTTGGTACAGGGCAACAATGAGCAGTTCTTC. Amino acids: CASSLVQGNNEQFF. Full variable domain (outside the CDR3, taken from reference TRBV5-6 and TRBJ2-1): DAGVTQSPTHLIKTRGQQVTLRCSPKSGHDTVSWYQQALGQGPQFIFQYYEEEERQRGNFPDRFSGHQFPNYSSELNVNALLLGDSALYLCASSLVQGNNEQFFGPGTRLTVL.